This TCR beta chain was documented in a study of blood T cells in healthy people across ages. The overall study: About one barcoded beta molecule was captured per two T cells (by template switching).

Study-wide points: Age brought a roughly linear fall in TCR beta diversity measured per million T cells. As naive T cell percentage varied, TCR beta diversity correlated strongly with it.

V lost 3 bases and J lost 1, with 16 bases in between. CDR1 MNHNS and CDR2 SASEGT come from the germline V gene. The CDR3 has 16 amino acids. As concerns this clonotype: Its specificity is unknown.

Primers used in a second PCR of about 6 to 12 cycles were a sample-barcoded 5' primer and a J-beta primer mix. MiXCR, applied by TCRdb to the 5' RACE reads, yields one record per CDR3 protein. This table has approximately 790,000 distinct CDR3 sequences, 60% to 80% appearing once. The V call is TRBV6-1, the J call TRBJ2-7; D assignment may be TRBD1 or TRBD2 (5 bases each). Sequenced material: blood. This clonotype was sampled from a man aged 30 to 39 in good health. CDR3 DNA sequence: TGTGCCAGCAGTGAGGGTCCCGGGACGTATTCCTACGAGCAGTACTTC. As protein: CASSEGPGTYSYEQYF.